Below are 31 T cell receptor beta chains sequenced from a single sample in a study of T cell changes during pregnancy in multiple sclerosis. Method: immunoSEQ multiplex PCR; TCRdb's copy keeps in-frame clones and lacks some. The sample includes around 73,000 clones, roughly 92% of them seen just once. This sample comprised peripheral blood, obtained in the third trimester of pregnancy. Every receptor here comes from a female donor in good health, enrolled as a control in a pregnancy study.

J is TRBJ1-6 and V is TRBV4-1; D is uncertain. Trimming pared 2 bases from V and 16 bases from J, leaving 9 bases between. The germline gives CDR1 MGHRA, CDR2 YSYEKL. This CDR3 is 11 amino acids long. The CDR3: CASSQPGILHF. CDR3 nucleotides: TGCGCCAGCAGCCAACCGGGGATACTCCACTTT.

The rearrangement joins TRBV5-6 to TRBJ2-7; D is unresolved. CDR3 size: 14 residues. V was trimmed by 2 bases and J by 4 bases, leaving 13 bases between them. Germline values: CDR1 SGHDT, CDR2 YYEEEE. The CDR3 here is CASSFRDTTYEQYF. The DNA for the CDR3 is TGTGCCAGCAGCTTTCGAGACACCACGTACGAGCAGTACTTC.

The chain joins TRBV25-1 to TRBJ2-1; D might be TRBD2 (6 bases). Germline CDR1 reads MGHDK; CDR2 reads SYGVNS. The ends were cut back, 6 bases at V and 2 bases at J, with 17 bases in the middle. The CDR3 extends over 16 amino acids. The CDR3 DNA sequence: TGTGCCAGCAGCGGACTATCCCCCGAGACCTACAATGAGCAGTTCTTC. Translating gives CASSGLSPETYNEQFF. Supplemented by reference TRBV25-1 and TRBJ2-1, the full variable domain reads EADIYQTPRYLVIGTGKKITLECSQTMGHDKMYWYQQDPGMELHLIHYSYGVNSTEKGDLSSESTVSRIRTEHFPLTLESARPSHTSQYLCASSGLSPETYNEQFFGPGTRLTVL.

V is TRBV18 and J is TRBJ2-2; 12 nucleotides match TRBD2. CDR1 is KGHSH and CDR2 is LQKENI in the germline V gene. The CDR3 is 18 amino acids. J lost 3 bases, V lost 3 bases, and 8 bases had no gene match. CDR3: CASSPFLAGGSDTGELFF. The DNA for the CDR3 is TGTGCCAGCTCACCTTTCCTAGCGGGAGGGTCGGACACCGGGGAGCTGTTTTTT.

The chain joins TRBV19 to TRBJ1-2; no reliable D call. Trimming removed 5 bases at V and 4 bases at J, with 8 bases between. The CDR3 is 12 amino acids. Germline values: CDR1 LNHDA, CDR2 SQIVND (reference sequence). The CDR3 reads CASSGGIYGYTF. CDR3 coding DNA: TGTGCCAGTAGTGGAGGGATCTATGGCTACACCTTC.

The J gene is TRBJ2-7, the V gene TRBV27, with a possible D match to TRBD1 (6 bases). V was cut by 4 bases and J by 4 bases, with 11 bases left in between. The CDR3 has 13 amino acids. From germline, CDR1 is MNHEY and CDR2 SMNVEV (reference sequence). For the CDR3, the DNA is TGTGCCAGCAGTTATGAAACAGGGTACGAGCAGTACTTC. This encodes CASSYETGYEQYF.

The chain is built from TRBV2 and TRBJ2-2; D remains ambiguous. This CDR3 is 15 amino acids long. CDR1 and CDR2 (germline): SNHLY, FYNNEI. Trimming took 7 bases from V and 3 from J, leaving 15 bases between them. In DNA form, the CDR3 reads TGTGCCAGCAATTTGGGCGTGGTGGACACCGGGGAGCTGTTTTTT. Residues: CASNLGVVDTGELFF. The variable domain in full, completed from reference TRBV2 and TRBJ2-2, reads EPEVTQTPSHQVTQMGQEVILRCVPISNHLYFYWYRQILGQKVEFLVSFYNNEISEKSEIFDDQFSVERPDGSNFTLKIRSTKLEDSAMYFCASNLGVVDTGELFFGEGSRLTVL.

The V call is TRBV11-3, the J call TRBJ1-1, with D possibly being TRBD1 (6 bases). Between the trimmed V and J ends, which lost 5 bases and 1 base, there was a span of 8 bases. The CDR3 is 13 residues long. From germline, CDR1 is SGHNT and CDR2 YENEEA. DNA for the CDR3: TGTGCCAGCAGCGAGACAGGGAACACTGAAGCTTTCTTT. It yields the protein CASSETGNTEAFF.

CDR3 coding DNA: TGTGCCAGCAAAGCATATAGCAATCAGCCCCAGCATTTT. Protein: CASKAYSNQPQHF. The chain links TRBV2 to TRBJ1-5, with D unresolved. This CDR3 comprises 13 residues. Trimming shortened V by 7 bases and J by 0 bases, and 7 bases separated the two germline ends. Per germline, CDR1 SNHLY and CDR2 FYNNEI. The full variable domain, in which reference TRBV2 and TRBJ1-5 provide the parts outside the CDR3, is EPEVTQTPSHQVTQMGQEVILRCVPISNHLYFYWYRQILGQKVEFLVSFYNNEISEKSEIFDDQFSVERPDGSNFTLKIRSTKLEDSAMYFCASKAYSNQPQHFGDGTRLSIL.

V and J are TRBV7-2 and TRBJ1-6, with unresolved D. The V gene's germline CDR1 is SGHTA and CDR2 FQGNSA. V gave up 1 base and J gave up 10 bases, with 17 bases separating them. The CDR3 has 16 amino acids. CDR3 nucleotides: TGTGCCAGCAGCTTAGAGGTACCGGGCGGAGGATCACCCCTCCACTTT. It yields the protein CASSLEVPGGGSPLHF.

About this clone itself: Compared with germline, one end of the junction differs, possibly owing to a read error. This rearrangement joins TRBV9 to TRBJ2-2; 12 bases line up with TRBD1. Germline V gene data show CDR1 as SGDLS and CDR2 as YYNGEE. The CDR3 has 17 residues. The CDR3 here is CASSVPGQGAKTGELFF. In DNA, the CDR3 is TGTGCCAGCAGCGTGCCGGGACAGGGGGCGAAAACCGGGGAGCTGTTTTTT.

J is TRBJ1-5 and V is TRBV7-2, with TRBD1 as a possible D gene (6 bases). V shed 2 bases and J shed 0 bases, with 17 bases lying between them. The CDR3 sequence is 18 residues long. Germline V gene sequence: CDR1 SGHTA, CDR2 FQGNSA. The DNA for the CDR3 is TGTGCCAGCAGCTTACGAGGACAGCCCTTCTATAGCAATCAGCCCCAGCATTTT. This translates into CASSLRGQPFYSNQPQHF.

This clone was found once. The V gene is TRBV29-1, the J gene TRBJ1-2, with 8 bases lining up with TRBD1. With 4 bases clipped from V and 4 bases from J, the junction kept 5 bases outside the gene matches. The CDR3 consists of 13 residues. Per the germline V gene, CDR1 is SQVTM and CDR2 is ANQGSEA. CDR3 nucleotides: TGCAGCGTTGTACACACAGGGGGCTATGGCTACACCTTC. This encodes CSVVHTGGYGYTF.

The chain uses TRBV6-5 and TRBJ2-3; weak D call: TRBD2 (5 bases). This CDR3 comprises 15 residues. Looked up from germline, CDR1 is MNHEY and CDR2 is SVGAGI. V was clipped by 7 bases and J by 0 bases, with 14 bases between them. CDR3 protein: CASTAGWRSTDTQYF. The CDR3 DNA reads as TGTGCCAGCACCGCGGGCTGGCGGAGCACAGATACGCAGTATTTT.

The V call is TRBV5-6, the J call TRBJ2-7, with 10 positions matching TRBD2. V was pared by 3 bases and J by 4 bases, with 7 bases of the junction left unmatched. The CDR3 sequence is 15 residues long. The germline gives CDR1 SGHDT, CDR2 YYEEEE. CDR3 region: CASSSEPAGGYEQYF. CDR3 bases: TGTGCCAGCAGCTCCGAGCCAGCGGGGGGGTACGAGCAGTACTTC.

The rearrangement uses TRBV28 and TRBJ1-2, with 8 bases matching TRBD1. V dropped 4 bases and J dropped 1; count of bases not matched to a gene: 8. This CDR3 has 16 amino acids. The germline V gene encodes CDR1 MDHEN and CDR2 SYDVKM. CDR3 protein: CASSWDRQTRNYGYTF. CDR3 in DNA: TGTGCCAGCAGTTGGGACAGGCAAACTCGTAACTATGGCTACACCTTC.

This clone appeared a single time. V and J are TRBV7-2 and TRBJ1-5; 7 nucleotides line up with TRBD1. J was trimmed by 7 bases and V by 2 bases; bases with no gene match: 5. CDR1 SGHTA and CDR2 FQGNSA come from the germline V gene. CDR3 size: 14 residues. The CDR3 is CASSLIGGQQPQHF. In DNA form, the CDR3 reads TGTGCCAGCAGCTTAATAGGGGGCCAACAGCCCCAGCATTTT.

The chain links TRBV7-8 to TRBJ1-3; 10 bases map to TRBD1. The CDR3 covers 16 residues. The ends lost 5 bases at V and 4 bases at J; junction bases unmatched: 8. Germline assignment: CDR1 SGHVS and CDR2 FQNEAQ. The chain's CDR3 is CASSLPGQGLGNTIYF. CDR3 DNA: TGTGCCAGCAGCCTACCGGGACAGGGGTTAGGAAACACCATATATTTT.

The chain couples TRBV7-6 to TRBJ2-1, with a possible D match to TRBD1 (6 bases). CDR1 is SGHVS, CDR2 FNYEAQ, per germline. V was shortened by 1 base and J by 3 bases, with 10 bases between the two germline ends. The CDR3 is 15 residues long. CDR3 amino acids: CASSLGQGIYNEQFF. CDR3 nucleotide sequence: TGTGCCAGCAGCTTAGGGCAGGGGATCTACAATGAGCAGTTCTTC.

The genes are TRBV7-9 and TRBJ2-7; 7 bases line up with TRBD1. There are 15 residues in the CDR3. The V gene end was trimmed by 5 bases and the J gene end by 4 bases; junction bases not matched to a gene: 11. Germline values: CDR1 SEHNR, CDR2 FQNEAQ (reference sequence). The CDR3 here is CASSTLTGFSYEQYF. CDR3 coding DNA: TGTGCCAGCAGCACTCTGACAGGGTTTTCATACGAGCAGTACTTC.

The chain recombines TRBV7-9 with TRBJ2-7, with 7 bases lining up with TRBD1. V dropped 1 base and J dropped 5; count of bases not matched to a gene: 2. The germline gives CDR1 SEHNR, CDR2 FQNEAQ (reference sequence). The CDR3 totals 13 residues. CDR3 sequence reads: CASSLVQGDEQYF. CDR3 in DNA: TGTGCCAGCAGCTTAGTCCAGGGGGACGAGCAGTACTTC.

J is TRBJ1-1 and V is TRBV19; 7 bases line up with TRBD1. Germline CDR1 reads LNHDA; CDR2 reads SQIVND (reference sequence). The V and J ends lost 1 base and 4 bases, in that order; junction bases with no gene match: 9. The CDR3 contains 16 residues. This chain's CDR3 is CASSIANRGLLTEAFF. The DNA of the CDR3 is TGTGCCAGTAGTATAGCCAACAGGGGATTGCTCACTGAAGCTTTCTTT.

V usage is TRBV7-4 and J usage is TRBJ2-3, with D unclear. CDR3 length equals 15 residues. The V and J ends lost 1 base and 0 bases respectively, with 8 bases between them. Per the germline V gene, CDR1 is SGHVT and CDR2 is SQSDAQ. The chain's CDR3 is CASSLEATSTDTQYF. The CDR3 DNA follows: TGTGCCAGCAGCTTAGAAGCGACTAGCACAGATACGCAGTATTTT.

The genes are TRBV18 and TRBJ1-3; D is uncertain. The CDR3 is 14 residues long. V shed 2 bases and J shed 4 bases, with 9 bases lying between them. Germline CDR1 and CDR2: KGHSH and LQKENI. The CDR3 DNA reads as TGTGCCAGCTCACCAACTGGTCCCGGAAACACCATATATTTT. Its translation is CASSPTGPGNTIYF.

This rearrangement joins TRBV7-9 to TRBJ1-1; a possible D gene is TRBD1 (5 bases). CDR3 length: 18 amino acids. The germline V gene encodes CDR1 SEHNR and CDR2 FQNEAQ (reference sequence). V was cut by 3 bases and J by 5 bases, with 25 bases left in between. The CDR3 here is CASSFGQNSLNGMTEAFF. CDR3 DNA sequence: TGTGCCAGCAGCTTCGGACAAAACTCCCTGAATGGGATGACTGAAGCTTTCTTT. Together with reference TRBV7-9 and TRBJ1-1, the CDR3 gives the full variable domain: DTGVSQNPRHKITKRGQNVTFRCDPISEHNRLYWYRQTLGQGPEFLTYFQNEAQLEKSRLLSDRFSAERPKGSFSTLEIQRTEQGDSAMYLCASSFGQNSLNGMTEAFFGQGTRLTVV.

The J gene is TRBJ2-4, the V gene TRBV7-2, with D perhaps TRBD1 (5 bases). The length of the CDR3 is 14 residues. The V gene lost 3 bases and the J gene lost 3 bases, with 9 bases spanning the gap. Germline assignment: CDR1 SGHTA and CDR2 FQGNSA. DNA of the CDR3: TGTGCCAGCAGCTTGGATAGGGGCAAAAACATTCAGTACTTC. Translating it yields CASSLDRGKNIQYF.

The chain joins TRBV9 to TRBJ2-2, with TRBD2 matching 9 bases. This CDR3 spans 15 amino acids. Trimming removed 5 bases from V and 6 bases from J; junction bases left unmatched: 8. Germline-derived CDR1 and CDR2 are SGDLS and YYNGEE. The CDR3: CASRKWREGPGELFF. Here the CDR3 DNA reads TGTGCCAGCAGGAAATGGCGGGAGGGCCCCGGGGAGCTGTTTTTT.

The chain recombines TRBV29-1 with TRBJ1-1; TRBD1 aligns across 8 bases. Germline V gene lookup returns CDR1 SQVTM and CDR2 ANQGSEA. V lost 1 base, J lost 5 bases, and 9 bases stayed unmatched. The CDR3 has 15 amino acids. CDR3 coding DNA: TGCAGCGTTGAAGGGGGATACGGGGACAGGACTGAAGCTTTCTTT. Its translation: CSVEGGYGDRTEAFF.

This clone was detected once. This chain uses TRBV4-1 with TRBJ2-1; 9 bases fit TRBD2. Trimming cost V 0 bases and J 9 bases; bases outside gene matches: 12. Germline loops: CDR1 MGHRA, CDR2 YSYEKL. The CDR3 sequence is 17 residues long. CDR3 protein: CASSQDSAGGGAIEQFF. The CDR3 region has the DNA TGCGCCAGCAGCCAAGATTCCGCGGGCGGGGGGGCTATTGAGCAGTTCTTC.

This clone has just a few counts. The chain has TRBV21-1 and TRBJ1-2; TRBD1 is the table's D call, not checked against the DNA. TRBV21-1 is an annotated pseudogene. The CDR3 is 13 residues long. CDR3 loop: CASIRDRGSGYTF. CDR3 coding DNA: TGTGCCAGCATCAGAGACAGGGGATCGGGCTACACCTTC.

This sequence joins TRBV5-4 and TRBJ1-6; a possible D gene is TRBD1 (6 bases). Per the germline V gene, CDR1 is SGHNT and CDR2 is YYREEE (reference sequence). Between the trimmed V and J ends, which lost 3 bases and 9 bases, there was a span of 13 bases. The CDR3 extends over 14 amino acids. The chain's CDR3 is CASSSGQGFSPLHF. In DNA, the CDR3 is TGTGCCAGCAGCTCCGGGCAGGGGTTTTCACCCCTCCACTTT. The full variable domain, in which reference TRBV5-4 and TRBJ1-6 provide the parts outside the CDR3, is ETGVTQSPTHLIKTRGQQVTLRCSSQSGHNTVSWYQQALGQGPQFIFQYYREEENGRGNFPPRFSGLQFPNYSSELNVNALELDDSALYLCASSSGQGFSPLHFGNGTRLTVT.